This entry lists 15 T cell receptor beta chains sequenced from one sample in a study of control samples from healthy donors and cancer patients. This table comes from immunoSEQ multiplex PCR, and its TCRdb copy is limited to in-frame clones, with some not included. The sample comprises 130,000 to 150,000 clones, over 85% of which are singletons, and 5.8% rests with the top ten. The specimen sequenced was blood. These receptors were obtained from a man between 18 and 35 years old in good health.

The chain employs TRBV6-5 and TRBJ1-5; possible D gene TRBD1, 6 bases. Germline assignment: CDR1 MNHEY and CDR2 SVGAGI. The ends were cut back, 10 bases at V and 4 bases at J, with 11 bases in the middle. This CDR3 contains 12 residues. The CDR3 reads CATRGGNQPQHF. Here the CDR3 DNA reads TGTGCCACCCGAGGGGGAAATCAGCCCCAGCATTTT.

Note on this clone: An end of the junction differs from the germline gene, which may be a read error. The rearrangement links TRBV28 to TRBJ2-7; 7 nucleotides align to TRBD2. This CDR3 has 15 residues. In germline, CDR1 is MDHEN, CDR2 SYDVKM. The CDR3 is CASSLGSVRAGAYGF. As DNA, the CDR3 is TGTGCCAGCAGTTTAGGATCCGTTAGGGCGGGAGCTTATGGCTTC.

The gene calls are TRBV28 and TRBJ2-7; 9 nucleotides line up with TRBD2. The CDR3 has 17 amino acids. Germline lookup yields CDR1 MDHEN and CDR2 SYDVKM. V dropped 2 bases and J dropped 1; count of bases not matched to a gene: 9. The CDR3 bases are TGTGCCAGCAGTTTAAATCTAGCGGGACTGGCTTCCTACGAGCAGTACTTC. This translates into CASSLNLAGLASYEQYF.

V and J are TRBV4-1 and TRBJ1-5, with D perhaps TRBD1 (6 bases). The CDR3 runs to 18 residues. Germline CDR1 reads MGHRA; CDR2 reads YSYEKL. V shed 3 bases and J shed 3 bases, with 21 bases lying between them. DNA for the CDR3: TGCGCCAGCAGCCACCCTGCGGGTGGGGGGGCCCCCAATCAGCCCCAGCATTTT. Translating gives CASSHPAGGGAPNQPQHF.

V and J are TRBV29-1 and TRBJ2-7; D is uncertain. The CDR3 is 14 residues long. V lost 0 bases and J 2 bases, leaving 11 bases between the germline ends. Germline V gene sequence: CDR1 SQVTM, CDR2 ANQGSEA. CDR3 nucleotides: TGCAGCGTTGAAGATGGTGGGTTCACCTACGAGCAGTACTTC. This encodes CSVEDGGFTYEQYF.

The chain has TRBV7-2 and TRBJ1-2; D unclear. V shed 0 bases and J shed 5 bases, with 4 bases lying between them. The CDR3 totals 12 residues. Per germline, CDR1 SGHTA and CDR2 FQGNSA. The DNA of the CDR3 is TGTGCCAGCAGCTTAGCCAGTTATGGCTACACCTTC. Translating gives CASSLASYGYTF.

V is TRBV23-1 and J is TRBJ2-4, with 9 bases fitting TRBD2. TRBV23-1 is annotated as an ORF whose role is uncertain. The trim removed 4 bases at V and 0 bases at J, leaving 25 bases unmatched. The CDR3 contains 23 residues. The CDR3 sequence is CASSLRDSLGVKAGGLAKNIQYF. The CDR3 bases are TGCGCCAGCAGTCTCCGGGACAGCCTTGGGGTCAAAGCGGGAGGCCTAGCCAAAAACATTCAGTACTTC.

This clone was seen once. The CDR3: CASSPTGFGYTF. CDR3 DNA: TGTGCCAGCAGCCCGACAGGGTTCGGCTACACCTTC. The gene calls are TRBV14 and TRBJ1-2, with 7 bases fitting TRBD1. Unmatched junction bases numbered 4, after V lost 4 bases and J lost 8 bases. Germline CDR1 reads SGHDN; CDR2 reads FVKESK. This CDR3 contains 12 residues.

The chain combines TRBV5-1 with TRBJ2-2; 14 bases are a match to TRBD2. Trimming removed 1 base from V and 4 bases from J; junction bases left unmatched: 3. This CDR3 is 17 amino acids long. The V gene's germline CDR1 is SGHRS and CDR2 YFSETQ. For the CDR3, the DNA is TGCGCCAGCAGCTTGTATGGACTAGCGGGAGGCACCGGGGAGCTGTTTTTT. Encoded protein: CASSLYGLAGGTGELFF. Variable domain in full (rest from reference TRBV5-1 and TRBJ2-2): KAGVTQTPRYLIKTRGQQVTLSCSPISGHRSVSWYQQTPGQGLQFLFEYFSETQRNKGNFPGRFSGRQFSNSRSEMNVSTLELGDSALYLCASSLYGLAGGTGELFFGEGSRLTVL.

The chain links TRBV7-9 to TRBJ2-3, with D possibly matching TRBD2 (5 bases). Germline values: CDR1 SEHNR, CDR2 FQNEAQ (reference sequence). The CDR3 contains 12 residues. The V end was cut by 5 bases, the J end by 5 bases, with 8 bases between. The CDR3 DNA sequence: TGTGCCAGCAGCCTAGGACTAGATACGCAGTATTTT. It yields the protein CASSLGLDTQYF. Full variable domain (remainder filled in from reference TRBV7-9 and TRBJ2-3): DTGVSQNPRHKITKRGQNVTFRCDPISEHNRLYWYRQTLGQGPEFLTYFQNEAQLEKSRLLSDRFSAERPKGSFSTLEIQRTEQGDSAMYLCASSLGLDTQYFGPGTRLTVL.

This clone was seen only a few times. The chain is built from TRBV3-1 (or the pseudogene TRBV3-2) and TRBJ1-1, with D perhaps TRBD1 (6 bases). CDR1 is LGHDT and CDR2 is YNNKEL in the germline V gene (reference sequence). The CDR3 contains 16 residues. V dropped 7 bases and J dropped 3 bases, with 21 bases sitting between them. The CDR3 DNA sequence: TGTGCCAGCATATCAAACCAAGGGGGGGGCCACACTGAAGCTTTCTTT. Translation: CASISNQGGGHTEAFF.

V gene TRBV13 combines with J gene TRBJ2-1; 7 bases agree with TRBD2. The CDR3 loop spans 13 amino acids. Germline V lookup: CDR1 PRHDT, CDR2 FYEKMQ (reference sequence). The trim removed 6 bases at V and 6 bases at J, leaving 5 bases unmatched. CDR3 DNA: TGTGCCAGCAGACGAACTAGCGTCAATGAGCAGTTCTTC. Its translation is CASRRTSVNEQFF.

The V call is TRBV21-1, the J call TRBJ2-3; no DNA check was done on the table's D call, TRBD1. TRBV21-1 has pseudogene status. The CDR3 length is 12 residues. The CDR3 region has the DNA TGTGCCACAGGGGGGTGGACAGATACGCAGTATTTT. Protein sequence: CATGGWTDTQYF.

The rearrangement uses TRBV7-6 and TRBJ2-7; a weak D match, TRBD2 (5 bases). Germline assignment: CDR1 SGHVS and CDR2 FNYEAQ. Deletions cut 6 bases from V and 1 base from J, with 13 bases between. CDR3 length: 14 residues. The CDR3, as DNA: TGTGCCAGCAGTATTACCGGGGAATCCTACGAGCAGTACTTC. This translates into CASSITGESYEQYF.

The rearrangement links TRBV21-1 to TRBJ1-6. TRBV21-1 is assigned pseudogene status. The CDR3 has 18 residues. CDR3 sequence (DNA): TGTGCCAGACATCGGACGCCCGAATTCAGCTCCTATAATTCACCCCTCCACTTT. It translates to CARHRTPEFSSYNSPLHF.